Following are 29 T cell receptor beta chains from one sample sequenced in a study of cytomegalovirus exposure and HLA in healthy donors. Use of 60 Vbeta and 13 Jbeta primers characterized the PCR. Clones were sequenced by immunoSEQ multiplex PCR, and TCRdb holds only the in-frame ones, with some missing. The data hold about 140,000 clones, with 75% to 80% observed a single time. Specimen: PBMCs. All receptors derive from a female donor in good health and CMV-seronegative.

This clone occurred once. The chain has TRBV6-4 and TRBJ2-1, with 7 bases matching TRBD2. The CDR3 runs 13 residues. Per the germline V gene, CDR1 is MRHNA and CDR2 is SNTAGT. V lost 3 bases, J lost 4 bases, and 0 bases stayed unmatched. This CDR3 is CASSEREYNEQFF. For the CDR3, the DNA is TGTGCCAGCAGTGAGCGGGAGTACAATGAGCAGTTCTTC.

Concerning this clone: A read error may account for a junction end that differs from germline. The rearrangement uses TRBV5-4 and TRBJ1-4; 7 bases are a match to TRBD1. CDR1 is SGHNT, CDR2 YYREEE, per germline (reference sequence). The CDR3 runs 15 residues. DNA for the CDR3: TGTGCCAGCAGCGACAGGGTGGGGGCTAATAAAAAACTGTTTTTT. Amino acids: CASSDRVGANKKLFF.

Here the CDR3 reads CASTPASGSYNEQFF. The CDR3 DNA reads TGTGCCAGCACCCCCGCGAGCGGTTCCTACAATGAGCAGTTCTTC. This rearrangement joins TRBV28 to TRBJ2-1, with a weak D call TRBD2 (5 bases). V was shortened by 7 bases and J by 1 base, with 14 bases between the two germline ends. CDR1 and CDR2 from the germline V gene are MDHEN and SYDVKM. This CDR3 has 15 amino acids.

This chain links TRBV27 with TRBJ2-7; D is perhaps TRBD2 (6 bases). CDR1 and CDR2 (germline): MNHEY, SMNVEV (reference sequence). CDR3 length: 14 residues. Trimming left V 2 bases short and J 2 bases short, with 10 bases between. The DNA for the CDR3 is TGTGCCAGCAGTTTAATCGGGGGTCCCTACGAGCAGTACTTC. It encodes CASSLIGGPYEQYF.

The chain has TRBV14 and TRBJ2-6, with a weak D call TRBD2 (5 bases). The ends were cut back, 4 bases at V and 2 bases at J, with 12 bases in the middle. CDR1 and CDR2 from the germline V gene are SGHDN and FVKESK. CDR3 length equals 16 residues. This CDR3 reads CASSRRGGAGANVLTF. The CDR3 DNA sequence: TGTGCCAGCAGCCGCCGGGGTGGGGCTGGGGCCAACGTCCTGACTTTC.

This clone was found many times. The chain links TRBV5-1 to TRBJ1-1; TRBD1 is a possible D gene (5 bases). CDR1 is SGHRS and CDR2 is YFSETQ in the germline V gene. The CDR3 covers 14 residues. Trimming took 1 base from V and 12 from J, leaving 19 bases between them. CDR3: CASSLSKGPQATFF. DNA of the CDR3: TGCGCCAGCAGCTTGAGTAAGGGGCCCCAGGCGACTTTCTTT.

This chain connects TRBV4-1 to TRBJ2-7, with D unresolved. Germline CDR1 MGHRA, CDR2 YSYEKL. The CDR3 is 14 residues long. V was cut by 2 bases and J by 5 bases, with 13 bases left in between. For the CDR3, the DNA is TGCGCCAGCAGCCAACACCTGAGAGCACACGAGCAGTACTTC. It encodes CASSQHLRAHEQYF.

This chain connects TRBV18 to TRBJ1-2; D perhaps matches TRBD1 (5 bases). V was clipped by 4 bases and J by 0 bases, with 9 bases between them. Germline V gene lookup returns CDR1 KGHSH and CDR2 LQKENI. The CDR3 has 14 amino acids. CDR3 sequence reads: CASSQTDSNYGYTF. As DNA, the CDR3 is TGTGCCAGCTCACAGACAGACTCTAACTATGGCTACACCTTC.

The chain links TRBV27 to TRBJ2-7; 13 positions match TRBD2. The CDR3 loop spans 15 amino acids. Trimming removed 6 bases from V and 4 bases from J; junction bases left unmatched: 6. Germline lookup yields CDR1 MNHEY and CDR2 SMNVEV (reference sequence). CDR3 nucleotide sequence: TGTGCCAGCAGAAAACTAGCGGGAGGGCAGTACGAGCAGTACTTC. Residues: CASRKLAGGQYEQYF.

The chain recombines TRBV5-1 with TRBJ2-7, with 7 bases matching TRBD1. The junction had 8 bases not matched to a gene; V was cut back by 2 bases and J by 0 bases. In germline, CDR1 is SGHRS, CDR2 YFSETQ. The CDR3 has 16 residues. The CDR3 protein is CASSFNTGVFSYEQYF. CDR3 bases: TGCGCCAGCAGCTTTAACACAGGGGTGTTCTCCTACGAGCAGTACTTC. Supplemented by reference TRBV5-1 and TRBJ2-7, the full variable domain reads KAGVTQTPRYLIKTRGQQVTLSCSPISGHRSVSWYQQTPGQGLQFLFEYFSETQRNKGNFPGRFSGRQFSNSRSEMNVSTLELGDSALYLCASSFNTGVFSYEQYFGPGTRLTVT.

This chain uses TRBV28 with TRBJ2-3; TRBD2 aligns across 14 bases. CDR1 is MDHEN and CDR2 is SYDVKM in the germline V gene. V gave up 3 bases and J gave up 4 bases; unmatched junction bases: 9. The CDR3 runs 18 residues. CDR3 in amino acids: CASSLYSRLAGGPDTQYF. DNA for the CDR3: TGTGCCAGCAGTTTGTACTCTAGACTAGCGGGAGGGCCAGATACGCAGTATTTT.

The chain links TRBV19 to TRBJ1-5, with 8 nucleotides matching TRBD1. The CDR3 has 16 amino acids. CDR1 and CDR2 from the germline V gene are LNHDA and SQIVND (reference sequence). The trim removed 6 bases at V and 4 bases at J, leaving 11 bases unmatched. The CDR3 region has the DNA TGTGCCAGTAGGAATGGGGCAGGGGGCTCTAATCAGCCCCAGCATTTT. This codes for CASRNGAGGSNQPQHF.

This chain connects TRBV11-2 to TRBJ2-1; TRBD1 might be the D (7 bases). Trimming left V 5 bases short and J 12 bases short, with 14 bases between. The CDR3 spans 12 residues. Germline CDR1 reads SGHAT; CDR2 reads FQNNGV. In DNA, the CDR3 is TGTGCCAGCAGCGGAGGGACAGCAGGGCAGTTCTTC. The encoded protein is CASSGGTAGQFF.

This rearrangement joins TRBV28 to TRBJ2-7; perhaps TRBD2 as D (6 bases). From germline, CDR1 is MDHEN and CDR2 SYDVKM. V lost 3 bases, J lost 2 bases, and 20 bases lay in between. This CDR3 contains 17 residues. The CDR3 here is CASSLEGRGSLAYEQYF. The DNA for the CDR3 is TGTGCCAGCAGTTTGGAGGGACGCGGAAGCCTGGCCTACGAGCAGTACTTC.

The chain couples TRBV11-2 to TRBJ2-5, with 9 bases aligning to TRBD1. J lost 5 bases, V lost 5 bases, and 6 bases had no gene match. The CDR3 is 14 amino acids. Germline CDR1 reads SGHAT; CDR2 reads FQNNGV. The CDR3 spells CASSQDRGWETQYF. The DNA for the CDR3 is TGTGCCAGCAGCCAGGACAGGGGATGGGAGACCCAGTACTTC.

This chain joins TRBV6-1 and TRBJ1-2; the D gene is possibly TRBD1 (5 bases). From germline, CDR1 is MNHNS and CDR2 SASEGT. V was shortened by 1 base and J by 4 bases, with 19 bases between the two germline ends. The CDR3 is 17 residues long. The CDR3 reads CASSEEGVGGVGYGYTF. In nucleotides, the CDR3 is TGTGCCAGCAGTGAAGAAGGGGTGGGAGGGGTCGGCTATGGCTACACCTTC.

To note about this clone: Other DNA sequences in the same sample also yield this CDR3. The chain couples TRBV15 to TRBJ2-7, with D maybe TRBD1 (7 bases). Germline assignment: CDR1 LNHNV and CDR2 YYDKDF (reference sequence). The CDR3 length is 15 residues. V lost 0 bases, J lost 3 bases, and 12 bases lay in between. This CDR3 reads CATSREAGGLYEQYF. The DNA for the CDR3 is TGTGCCACCAGCAGAGAAGCAGGGGGACTCTACGAGCAGTACTTC.

The chain recombines TRBV27 with TRBJ1-6; the D gene is possibly TRBD1 (6 bases). The CDR3 extends over 16 amino acids. Trimming pared 5 bases from V and 11 bases from J, leaving 22 bases between. Germline CDR1 is MNHEY and CDR2 is SMNVEV (reference sequence). DNA for the CDR3: TGTGCCAGCAGTGAGATGACAACAGGGACGGGGACACCCCTCCACTTT. As protein: CASSEMTTGTGTPLHF.

A few counts support this clone. The CDR3 coding sequence is TGCGCCAGCGGTTCCGGGACTAGCGCCCAAGAGACCCAGTACTTC. It encodes CASGSGTSAQETQYF. The chain uses TRBV5-1 and TRBJ2-5; TRBD2 agrees at 10 bases. The CDR3 consists of 15 residues. V shed 7 bases, J shed 1 base, and the junction held 7 bases outside the gene matches. CDR1 is SGHRS and CDR2 is YFSETQ in the germline V gene.

The chain combines TRBV9 with TRBJ2-3; the match to TRBD2 covers 9 bases. Germline lookup yields CDR1 SGDLS and CDR2 YYNGEE. The trim removed 5 bases at V and 1 base at J, leaving 5 bases unmatched. This CDR3 region has 15 residues. CDR3 bases: TGTGCCAGCAGTGCCCTAGCGGGGCGCACAGATACGCAGTATTTT. As protein: CASSALAGRTDTQYF.

V and J are TRBV28 and TRBJ2-7; 8 positions agree with TRBD1. The V and J ends lost 11 bases and 7 bases, in that order; junction bases with no gene match: 13. Looked up from germline, CDR1 is MDHEN and CDR2 is SYDVKM. CDR3 length equals 13 residues. CDR3: CAYRPGGAMEQYF. CDR3 nucleotide sequence: TGTGCCTACCGCCCAGGGGGCGCGATGGAGCAGTACTTC.

This clone occurred once. The chain uses TRBV5-6 and TRBJ1-2, with D uncertain. Germline CDR1 SGHDT, CDR2 YYEEEE. V dropped 4 bases and J dropped 4 bases, with 14 bases sitting between them. The CDR3 runs to 14 residues. In DNA form, the CDR3 reads TGTGCCAGCAGCCCCGGGTCCGGGGTCTATGGCTACACCTTC. Translated: CASSPGSGVYGYTF.

The chain joins TRBV30 to TRBJ2-7, with D tentatively TRBD2 (5 bases). This CDR3 region has 12 residues. The germline CDR1 and CDR2 sequences are GTSNPN and SVGIG (reference sequence). Trimming took 3 bases from V and 2 from J, leaving 8 bases between them. CDR3 DNA: TGTGCCTGGAGCAGGAGGACCTACGAGCAGTACTTC. Translated, it gives CAWSRRTYEQYF.

This clone was seen a handful of times. The chain is built from TRBV6-1 and TRBJ2-7, with 8 bases that match TRBD1. V was pared by 4 bases and J by 6 bases, with 2 bases of the junction left unmatched. Germline V CDR1 and CDR2: MNHNS, SASEGT. CDR3 length: 12 residues. The CDR3 region is CASSGQGPEQYF. For the CDR3, the DNA is TGTGCCAGCAGTGGACAGGGGCCCGAGCAGTACTTC.

The V call is TRBV2, the J call TRBJ2-7; a weak D match, TRBD1 (7 bases). V lost 3 bases, J lost 1 base, and 10 bases lay in between. The CDR3 spans 14 residues. The V gene's germline CDR1 is SNHLY and CDR2 FYNNEI. The CDR3 region is CASSDAGGSYEQYF. The CDR3 coding sequence is TGTGCCAGCAGTGATGCAGGGGGGTCCTACGAGCAGTACTTC.

This chain links TRBV19 with TRBJ1-4; 9 bases are shared with TRBD1. After removal of 4 bases from V and 7 bases from J, the junction contained 4 bases not matched to a gene. The CDR3 sequence is 14 residues long. CDR1 LNHDA and CDR2 SQIVND come from the germline V gene (reference sequence). The CDR3 loop is CASSNEQGAEKLFF. In DNA form, the CDR3 reads TGTGCCAGTAGTAATGAACAGGGGGCTGAAAAACTGTTTTTT.

CDR3 DNA sequence: TGTGCCAGCAGCCTACAGGGGGGAGCTTTCTTT. It yields the protein CASSLQGGAFF. V gene TRBV6-6 combines with J gene TRBJ1-1; 8 positions agree with TRBD1. Germline CDR1 is MNHNY and CDR2 is SVGAGI (reference sequence). This CDR3 has 11 residues. The V and J ends lost 6 bases and 10 bases, in that order; junction bases with no gene match: 4.

The chain carries TRBV18 and TRBJ2-6, with D maybe TRBD2 (6 bases). V was pared by 0 bases and J by 0 bases, with 9 bases between. The length of the CDR3 is 17 residues. Germline CDR1 is KGHSH and CDR2 is LQKENI. CDR3 region: CASSPPGGSSGANVLTF. The CDR3 DNA is TGTGCCAGCTCACCACCCGGGGGTTCCTCTGGGGCCAACGTCCTGACTTTC.

Details on this clone: The sample contains more than one DNA sequence encoding this CDR3. The genes are TRBV18 and TRBJ2-3; D is unresolved. V was cut by 3 bases and J by 2 bases, with 9 bases left in between. CDR1 and CDR2 from the germline V gene are KGHSH and LQKENI. The CDR3 totals 14 residues. The CDR3 loop reads CASSPRENTDTQYF. CDR3 DNA: TGTGCCAGCTCACCTCGTGAGAACACAGATACGCAGTATTTT.